The sequence of this T cell receptor (beta chain) was determined in a study of blood T cell repertoires in COVID-19. Study background: Some COVID-19 samples were acute and others convalescent; all came from the United States, Italy and Spain.

Measured with immunoSEQ multiplex PCR; TCRdb has only the in-frame clones, and not every one. The table has roughly 79,000 clones, roughly 84% seen once; the top ten hold roughly 4%. The CDR3 runs 14 residues. From germline, CDR1 is SGHRS and CDR2 YFSETQ. V lost 0 bases and J 8 bases, leaving 12 bases between the germline ends. The chain combines TRBV5-1 with TRBJ2-1; TRBD2 might be the D (6 bases). Sequencing was performed on peripheral blood. The receptor comes from a man in his fifties or sixties with acute or convalescent COVID-19. In DNA form, the CDR3 reads TGCGCCAGCAGCTTGGGACCCGGCGGGGATGAGCAGTTCTTC. Its protein product is CASSLGPGGDEQFF.